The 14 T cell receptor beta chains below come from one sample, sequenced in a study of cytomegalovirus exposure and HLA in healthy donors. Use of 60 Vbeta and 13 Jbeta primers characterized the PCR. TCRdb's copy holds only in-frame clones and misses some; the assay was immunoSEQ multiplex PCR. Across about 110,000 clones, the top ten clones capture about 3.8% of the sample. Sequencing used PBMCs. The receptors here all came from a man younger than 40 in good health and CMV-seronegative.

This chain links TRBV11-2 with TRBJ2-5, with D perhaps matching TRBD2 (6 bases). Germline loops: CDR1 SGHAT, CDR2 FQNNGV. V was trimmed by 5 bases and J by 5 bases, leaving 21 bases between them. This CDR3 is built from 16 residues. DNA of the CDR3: TGTGCCAGCAGCCTCAGTAGTGCGGGGAGTGTCGAGACCCAGTACTTC. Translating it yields CASSLSSAGSVETQYF.

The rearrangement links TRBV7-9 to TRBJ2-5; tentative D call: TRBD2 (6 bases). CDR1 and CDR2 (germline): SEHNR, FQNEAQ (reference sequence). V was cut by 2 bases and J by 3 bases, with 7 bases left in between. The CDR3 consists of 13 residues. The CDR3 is CASSLSGEETQYF. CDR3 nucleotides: TGTGCCAGCAGCTTATCGGGAGAAGAGACCCAGTACTTC.

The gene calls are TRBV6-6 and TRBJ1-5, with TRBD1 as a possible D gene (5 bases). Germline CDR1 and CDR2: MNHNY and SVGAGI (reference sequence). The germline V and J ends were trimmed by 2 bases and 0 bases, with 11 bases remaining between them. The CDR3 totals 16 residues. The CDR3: CASSYGAGHSNQPQHF. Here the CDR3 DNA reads TGTGCCAGCAGTTACGGAGCAGGGCATAGCAATCAGCCCCAGCATTTT.

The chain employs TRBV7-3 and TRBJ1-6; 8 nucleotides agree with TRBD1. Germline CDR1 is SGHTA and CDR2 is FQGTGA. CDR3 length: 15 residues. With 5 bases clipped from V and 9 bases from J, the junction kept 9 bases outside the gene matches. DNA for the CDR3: TGTGCCAGCAGCGCACAGGGACAGGAGAGTTCACCCCTCCACTTT. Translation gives CASSAQGQESSPLHF.

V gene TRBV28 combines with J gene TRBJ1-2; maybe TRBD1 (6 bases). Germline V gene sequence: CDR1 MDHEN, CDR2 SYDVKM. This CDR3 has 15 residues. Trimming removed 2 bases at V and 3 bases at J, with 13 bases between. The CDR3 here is CASSLGRGADYGYTF. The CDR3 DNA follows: TGTGCCAGCAGTTTAGGGAGGGGGGCGGACTATGGCTACACCTTC.

The CDR3 DNA sequence: TGTGCCAGCAGCTTAGGGTCTGGCGGGGGCGAGCAGTACTTC. Translated: CASSLGSGGGEQYF. The chain couples TRBV7-2 to TRBJ2-5, with 7 positions matching TRBD2. Gene TRBJ2-7 matches the end of the DNA better, so the J call may be wrong. The CDR3 contains 14 residues. Germline CDR1 and CDR2: SGHTA and FQGNSA.

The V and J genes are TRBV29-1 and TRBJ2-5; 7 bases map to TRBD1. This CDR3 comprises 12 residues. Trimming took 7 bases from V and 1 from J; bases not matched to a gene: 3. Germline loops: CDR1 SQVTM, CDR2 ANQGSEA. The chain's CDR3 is CSARTGQETQYF. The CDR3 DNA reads TGCAGCGCAAGGACAGGCCAAGAGACCCAGTACTTC.

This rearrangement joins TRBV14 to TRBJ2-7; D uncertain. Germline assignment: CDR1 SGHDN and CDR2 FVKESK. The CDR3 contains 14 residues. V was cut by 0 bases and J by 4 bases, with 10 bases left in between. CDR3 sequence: CASSQDVLRYEQYF. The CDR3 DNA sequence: TGTGCCAGCAGCCAAGATGTCTTGAGGTACGAGCAGTACTTC.

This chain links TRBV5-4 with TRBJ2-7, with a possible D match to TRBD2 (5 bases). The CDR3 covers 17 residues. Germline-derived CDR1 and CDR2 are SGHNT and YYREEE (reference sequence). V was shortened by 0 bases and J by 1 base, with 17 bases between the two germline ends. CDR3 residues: CASSLVVSLARSYEQYF. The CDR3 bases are TGTGCCAGCAGCTTGGTCGTTAGTCTAGCCCGATCCTACGAGCAGTACTTC.

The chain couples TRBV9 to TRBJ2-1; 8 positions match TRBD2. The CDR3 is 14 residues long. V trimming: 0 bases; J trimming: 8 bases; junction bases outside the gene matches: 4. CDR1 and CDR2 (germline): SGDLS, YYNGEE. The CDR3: CASSVVGGADEQFF. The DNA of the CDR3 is TGTGCCAGCAGCGTAGTCGGGGGGGCCGATGAGCAGTTCTTC.

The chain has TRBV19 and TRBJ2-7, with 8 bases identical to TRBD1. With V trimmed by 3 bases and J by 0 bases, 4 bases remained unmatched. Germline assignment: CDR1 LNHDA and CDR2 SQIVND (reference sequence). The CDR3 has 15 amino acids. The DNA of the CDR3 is TGTGCCAGTAGTATGGACAGGGCCAGCTCCTACGAGCAGTACTTC. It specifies CASSMDRASSYEQYF.

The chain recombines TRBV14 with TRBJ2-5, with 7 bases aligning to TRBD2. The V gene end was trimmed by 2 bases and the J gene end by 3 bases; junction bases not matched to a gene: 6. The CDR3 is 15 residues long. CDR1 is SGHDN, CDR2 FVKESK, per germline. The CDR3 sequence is CASSQWGGKKETQYF. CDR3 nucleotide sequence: TGTGCCAGCAGCCAATGGGGAGGGAAGAAAGAGACCCAGTACTTC. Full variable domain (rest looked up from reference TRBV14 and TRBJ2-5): EAGVTQFPSHSVIEKGQTVTLRCDPISGHDNLYWYRRVMGKEIKFLLHFVKESKQDESGMPNNRFLAERTGGTYSTLKVQPAELEDSGVYFCASSQWGGKKETQYFGPGTRLLVL.

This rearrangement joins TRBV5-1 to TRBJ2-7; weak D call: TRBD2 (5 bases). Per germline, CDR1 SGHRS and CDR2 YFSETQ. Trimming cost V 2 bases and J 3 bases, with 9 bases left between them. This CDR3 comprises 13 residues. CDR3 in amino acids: CASSFGLNYEQYF. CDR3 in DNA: TGCGCCAGCAGCTTTGGACTCAACTACGAGCAGTACTTC.

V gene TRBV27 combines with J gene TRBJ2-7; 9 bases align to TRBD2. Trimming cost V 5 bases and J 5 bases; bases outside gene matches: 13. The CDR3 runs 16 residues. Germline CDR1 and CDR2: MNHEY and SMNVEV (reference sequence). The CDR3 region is CASSAGLATFINEQYF. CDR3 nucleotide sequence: TGTGCCAGCAGTGCCGGACTAGCGACCTTCATCAACGAGCAGTACTTC.